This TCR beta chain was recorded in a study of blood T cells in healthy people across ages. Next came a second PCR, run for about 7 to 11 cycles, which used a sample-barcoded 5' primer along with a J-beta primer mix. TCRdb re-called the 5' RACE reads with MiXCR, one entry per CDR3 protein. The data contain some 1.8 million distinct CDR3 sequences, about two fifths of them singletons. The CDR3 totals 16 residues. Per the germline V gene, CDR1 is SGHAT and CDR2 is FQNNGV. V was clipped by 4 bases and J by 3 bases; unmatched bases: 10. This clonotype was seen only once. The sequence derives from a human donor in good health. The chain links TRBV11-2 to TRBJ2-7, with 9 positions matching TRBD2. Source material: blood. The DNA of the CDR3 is TGTGCCAGCAGCTCCCAACTAAGCGGGGGGTTCTACGAGCAGTACTTC. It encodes CASSSQLSGGFYEQYF.